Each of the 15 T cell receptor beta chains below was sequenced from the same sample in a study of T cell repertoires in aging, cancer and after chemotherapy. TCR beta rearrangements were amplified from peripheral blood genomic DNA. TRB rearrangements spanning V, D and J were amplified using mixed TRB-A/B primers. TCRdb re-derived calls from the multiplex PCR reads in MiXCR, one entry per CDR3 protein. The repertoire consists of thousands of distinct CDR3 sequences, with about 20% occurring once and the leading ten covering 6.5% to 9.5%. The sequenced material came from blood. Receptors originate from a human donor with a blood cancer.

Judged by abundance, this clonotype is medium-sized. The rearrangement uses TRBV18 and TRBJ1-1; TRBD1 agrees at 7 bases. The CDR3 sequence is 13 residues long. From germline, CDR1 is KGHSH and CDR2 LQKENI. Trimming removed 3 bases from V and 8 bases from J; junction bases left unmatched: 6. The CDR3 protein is CASSPPDRDEAFF. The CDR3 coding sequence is TGTGCCAGCTCACCGCCCGACAGGGACGAAGCTTTCTTT. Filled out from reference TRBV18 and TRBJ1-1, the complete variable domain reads NAGVMQNPRHLVRRRGQEARLRCSPMKGHSHVYWYRQLPEEGLKFMVYLQKENIIDESGMPKERFSAEFPKEGPSILRIQQVVRGDSAAYFCASSPPDRDEAFFGQGTRLTVV.

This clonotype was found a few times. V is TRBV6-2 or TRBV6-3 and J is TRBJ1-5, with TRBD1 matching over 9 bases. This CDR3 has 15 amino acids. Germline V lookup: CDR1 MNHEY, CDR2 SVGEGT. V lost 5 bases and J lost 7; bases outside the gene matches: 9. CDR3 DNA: TGTGCCAGCAGTCTAGGACAGGGGAGACAGCAGCCCCAGCATTTT. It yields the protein CASSLGQGRQQPQHF.

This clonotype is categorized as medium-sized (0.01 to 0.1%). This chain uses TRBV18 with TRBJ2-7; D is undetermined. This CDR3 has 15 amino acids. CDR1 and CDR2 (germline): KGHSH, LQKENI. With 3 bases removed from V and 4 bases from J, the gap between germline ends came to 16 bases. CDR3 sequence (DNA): TGTGCCAGCTCACCGAGTAGTCAACTCCTGTACGAGCAGTACTTC. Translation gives CASSPSSQLLYEQYF. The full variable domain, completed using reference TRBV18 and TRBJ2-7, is NAGVMQNPRHLVRRRGQEARLRCSPMKGHSHVYWYRQLPEEGLKFMVYLQKENIIDESGMPKERFSAEFPKEGPSILRIQQVVRGDSAAYFCASSPSSQLLYEQYFGPGTRLTVT.

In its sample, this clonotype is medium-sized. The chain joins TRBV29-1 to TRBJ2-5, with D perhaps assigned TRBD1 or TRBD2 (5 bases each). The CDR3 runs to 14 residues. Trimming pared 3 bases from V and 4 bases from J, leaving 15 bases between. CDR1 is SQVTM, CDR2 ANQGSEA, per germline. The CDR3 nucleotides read TGCAGCGTTGAGTTGGGACCAGAGATAGAGACCCAGTACTTC. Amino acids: CSVELGPEIETQYF. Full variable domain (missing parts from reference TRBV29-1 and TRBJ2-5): SAVISQKPSRDICQRGTSLTIQCQVDSQVTMMFWYRQQPGQSLTLIATANQGSEATYESGFVIDKFPISRPNLTFSTLTVSNMSPEDSSIYLCSVELGPEIETQYFGPGTRLLVL.

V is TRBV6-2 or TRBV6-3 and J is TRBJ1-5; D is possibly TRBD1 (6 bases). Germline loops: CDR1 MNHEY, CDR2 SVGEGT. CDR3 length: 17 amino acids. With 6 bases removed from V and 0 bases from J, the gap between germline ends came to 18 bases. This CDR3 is CASRDPGGVYSNQPQHF. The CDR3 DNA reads TGTGCCAGCAGAGATCCGGGGGGCGTGTATAGCAATCAGCCCCAGCATTTT.

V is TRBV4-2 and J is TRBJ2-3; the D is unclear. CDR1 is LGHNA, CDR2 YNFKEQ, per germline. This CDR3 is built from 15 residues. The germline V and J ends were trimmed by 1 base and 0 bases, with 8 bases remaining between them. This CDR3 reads CASSQGERSTDTQYF. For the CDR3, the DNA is TGTGCCAGCAGCCAAGGTGAACGTAGCACAGATACGCAGTATTTT.

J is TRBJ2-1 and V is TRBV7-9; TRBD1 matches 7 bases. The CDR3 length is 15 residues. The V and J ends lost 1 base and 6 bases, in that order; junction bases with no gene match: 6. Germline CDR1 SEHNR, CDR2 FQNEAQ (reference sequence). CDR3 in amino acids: CASSLGGPGGNEQFF. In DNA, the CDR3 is TGTGCCAGCAGCTTAGGGGGCCCAGGGGGCAATGAGCAGTTCTTC.

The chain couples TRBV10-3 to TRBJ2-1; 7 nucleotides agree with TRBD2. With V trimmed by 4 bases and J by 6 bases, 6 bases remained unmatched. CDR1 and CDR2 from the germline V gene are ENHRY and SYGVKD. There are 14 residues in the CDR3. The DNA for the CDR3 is TGTGCCATCAGTGCGGGGAGGGAGGGCAATGAGCAGTTCTTC. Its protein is CAISAGREGNEQFF.

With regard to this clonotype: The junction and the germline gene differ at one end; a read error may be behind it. CDR3 in amino acids: CASSRFTGTGREQYF. The CDR3 nucleotides read TGTGCCAGCAGCCGATTTACAGGGACAGGGCGCGAGCAGTACTTC. J is TRBJ2-7 and V is TRBV4-3; 9 bases agree with TRBD1. The CDR3 consists of 15 residues. Germline CDR1 and CDR2: LGHNA and YSLEER.

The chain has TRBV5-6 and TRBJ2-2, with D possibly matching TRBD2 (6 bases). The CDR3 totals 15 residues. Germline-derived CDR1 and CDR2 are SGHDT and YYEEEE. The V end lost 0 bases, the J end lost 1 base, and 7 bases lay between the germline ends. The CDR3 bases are TGTGCCAGCAGCTTGGACGGGGGGAACACCGGGGAGCTGTTTTTT. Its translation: CASSLDGGNTGELFF.

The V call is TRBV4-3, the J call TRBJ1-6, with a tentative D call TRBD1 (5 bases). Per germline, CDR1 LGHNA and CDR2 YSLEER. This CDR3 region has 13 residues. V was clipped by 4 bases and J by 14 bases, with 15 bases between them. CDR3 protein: CASSLGTAGSLHF. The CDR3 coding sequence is TGCGCCAGCAGCCTTGGGACGGCGGGATCCCTCCACTTT.

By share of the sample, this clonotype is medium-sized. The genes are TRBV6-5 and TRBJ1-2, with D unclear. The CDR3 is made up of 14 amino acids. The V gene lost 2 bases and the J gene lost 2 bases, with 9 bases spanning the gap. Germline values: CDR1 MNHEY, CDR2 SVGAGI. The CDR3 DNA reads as TGTGCCAGCAGTTACAACCCGATAAACTATGGCTACACCTTC. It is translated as CASSYNPINYGYTF.

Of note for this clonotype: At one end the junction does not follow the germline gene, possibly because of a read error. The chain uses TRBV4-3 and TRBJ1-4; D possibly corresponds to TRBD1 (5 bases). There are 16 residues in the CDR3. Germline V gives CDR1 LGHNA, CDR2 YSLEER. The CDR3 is CTSSQDPRGREEKLFF. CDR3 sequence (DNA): TGCACCAGCAGCCAAGATCCAAGGGGAAGGGAGGAAAAACTGTTTTTT.

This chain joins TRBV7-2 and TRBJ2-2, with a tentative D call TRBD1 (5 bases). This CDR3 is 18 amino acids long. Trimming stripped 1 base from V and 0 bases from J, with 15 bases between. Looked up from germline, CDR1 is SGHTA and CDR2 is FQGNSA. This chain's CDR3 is CASSLGLSGPSNTGELFF. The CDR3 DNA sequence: TGTGCCAGCAGCTTAGGGCTTTCAGGGCCGTCGAACACCGGGGAGCTGTTTTTT.

The DNA of the CDR3 is TGTGCCAGCAGCTTACCCGCGAGCTCTGGAAACACCATATATTTT. Translating it yields CASSLPASSGNTIYF. This chain joins TRBV11-2 and TRBJ1-3; D remains unclear. Trimming took 2 bases from V and 0 from J, leaving 8 bases between them. The CDR3 is 15 residues long. Per the germline V gene, CDR1 is SGHAT and CDR2 is FQNNGV.